Listed here are 5 T cell receptor beta chains from one sample, sequenced in a study of T cell clonality in common variable immunodeficiency. Clones were sequenced by immunoSEQ multiplex PCR, and TCRdb holds only the in-frame ones, with some missing. The sample has about 60,000 clones, none seen only once; the top ten hold about 1.5%. Sequences were obtained from peripheral blood mononuclear cells. These receptors all come from a person aged 18 to 70 in good health.

This clone was counted many times. Read data end 3 residues before the CDR3 end; the end is taken from the germline J gene. V gene TRBV7-8 combines with J gene TRBJ1-5; 8 nucleotides line up with TRBD1. The CDR3 has 16 residues. Germline CDR1 SGHVS, CDR2 FQNEAQ. J lost 1 base, V lost 2 bases, and 4 bases had no gene match. CDR3 DNA (partial): TGTGCCAGCAGCTTAAGGAACAGGGGGAGCAATCAGCCC. As protein: CASSLRNRGSNQP. Given in full, the CDR3 is CASSLRNRGSNQPQHF.

This clone came up many times. A junction end diverges from the germline sequence, so it may reflect a read error. From the germline J gene comes the end of the CDR3, since the read stops 3 residues before it. The gene calls are TRBV30 and TRBJ2-7; TRBD2 agrees at 7 bases. This CDR3 comprises 14 residues. CDR1 is GTSNPN and CDR2 is SVGIG in the germline V gene (reference sequence). The CDR3 region is CAWGVGAGAYEQYF. The CDR3 bases that were read are TGTGCCTGGGGTGTTGGTGCGGGAGCCTACGAG.

At least ten counts were recorded for this clone. The sequenced fragment ends 3 residues before the CDR3 boundary, so the rest is inferred from the germline J gene. The rearrangement links TRBV7-2 to TRBJ2-5, with unresolved D. Germline assignment: CDR1 SGHTA and CDR2 FQGNSA. CDR3 length equals 13 residues. V was cut by 5 bases and J by 2 bases, with 9 bases left in between. The covered CDR3 bases are TGTGCCAGCAGCACCCACTGGCAAGAGACC. Residues: CASSTHWQET. The CDR3, in full, reads CASSTHWQETQYF.

This clone was recorded many times. The read comes to an end 3 residues before the CDR3 does, leaving the germline J gene to fill in the end. This sequence joins TRBV29-1 and TRBJ1-5; 7 bases fit TRBD1. The V segment lost 6 bases and the J segment 2 bases; nucleotides outside the gene matches: 4. Germline V gene data show CDR1 as SQVTM and CDR2 as ANQGSEA. The CDR3 has 13 amino acids. CDR3 amino acids: CSVADRGNQPQHF. The part of the CDR3 DNA that was read is TGCAGCGTCGCCGACAGGGGCAATCAGCCC.

This clone came up many times. Coverage ceases 3 residues before the CDR3 finishes, and the germline J gene fills in the end. The chain uses TRBV19 and TRBJ2-7; TRBD2 is a possible D gene (8 bases). The V end lost 6 bases, the J end lost 6 bases, and 18 bases lay between the germline ends. Germline V gene data show CDR1 as LNHDA and CDR2 as SQIVND (reference sequence). This CDR3 contains 14 residues. CDR3 amino acids: CASSPGGTSAEQYF. Incomplete CDR3 DNA: TGTGCCAGTAGCCCAGGGGGGACTAGTGCCGAG. The full variable domain, in which reference TRBV19 and TRBJ2-7 provide the parts outside the CDR3, is DGGITQSPKYLFRKEGQNVTLSCEQNLNHDAMYWYRQDPGQGLRLIYYSQIVNDFQKGDIAEGYSVSREKKESFPLTVTSAQKNPTAFYLCASSPGGTSAEQYFGPGTRLTVT.